This T cell receptor (beta chain) was retrieved from a study of blood T cell repertoires in COVID-19. Study at large: Both acute and convalescent COVID-19 samples were obtained from the United States, Italy and Spain. PBMCs, B-cell-depleted T cells, or T cells were the source of the cDNA or gDNA that made up the material.

The CDR3 covers 13 residues. From germline, CDR1 is SQVTM and CDR2 ANQGSEA. The ends lost 7 bases at V and 6 bases at J; junction bases unmatched: 9. Authors' processing steps: Reference gene primer amplification in the assay estimated nucleated cell counts. Clones were read by immunoSEQ multiplex PCR, and TCRdb kept only the in-frame ones, dropping some. D and trimming come from the DNA, and the V and J calls and clone size come from that table. The data show about 140,000 clones, with 88% seen just once and more than 1.5% held by the top ten. Material for sequencing was peripheral blood. This receptor was taken from a woman in her sixties or seventies with acute or convalescent COVID-19. The V call is TRBV29-1, the J call TRBJ1-2; TRBD1 aligns across 9 bases. The CDR3, as DNA: TGCAGCGACCGACAGGGGGTGAACCATGGCTACACCTTC. It is translated as CSDRQGVNHGYTF.